The 26 T cell receptor beta chains in this list originate from one sample, sequenced in a study of blood T cell repertoires in COVID-19. Generated by immunoSEQ multiplex PCR, the TCRdb table keeps only in-frame clones and is missing some. This sample has around 230,000 clones, with about 82% found just once. The sequenced material came from peripheral blood. The receptors derive from a man in his forties or fifties with COVID-19, enrolled during active disease.

The chain couples TRBV15 to TRBJ2-4, with TRBD1 matching 7 bases. Germline CDR1 and CDR2: LNHNV and YYDKDF (reference sequence). The CDR3 spans 15 residues. The trim removed 1 base at V and 3 bases at J, leaving 3 bases unmatched. The CDR3 sequence is CATSRGDRGKNIQYF. The CDR3 coding sequence is TGTGCCACCAGCAGAGGGGACAGAGGCAAAAACATTCAGTACTTC.

J is TRBJ1-6 and V is TRBV4-1; 11 bases are shared with TRBD1. V was clipped by 4 bases and J by 9 bases; unmatched bases: 11. There are 17 residues in the CDR3. Germline loops: CDR1 MGHRA, CDR2 YSYEKL. In DNA, the CDR3 is TGCGCCAGCAGCCCCCAAGAAGGGACAGGGGGGGGTTCACCCCTCCACTTT. Translation: CASSPQEGTGGGSPLHF.

This clone was detected a few times. Here the CDR3 reads CASSYTGMNTEAFF. DNA for the CDR3: TGTGCCAGCAGTTATACAGGGATGAACACTGAAGCTTTCTTT. The rearrangement links TRBV7-9 to TRBJ1-1; D is possibly TRBD1 (6 bases). V dropped 6 bases and J dropped 0 bases, with 11 bases sitting between them. Germline CDR1 SEHNR, CDR2 FQNEAQ (reference sequence). The CDR3 consists of 14 residues.

The chain joins TRBV10-3 to TRBJ1-1; 11 bases agree with TRBD1. With V trimmed by 3 bases and J by 4 bases, 4 bases remained unmatched. Germline CDR1 reads ENHRY; CDR2 reads SYGVKD. The CDR3 covers 15 residues. CDR3 region: CAISEGTGGLTEAFF. The CDR3 coding sequence is TGTGCCATCAGTGAAGGGACAGGGGGACTCACTGAAGCTTTCTTT.

This sequence joins TRBV5-6 and TRBJ2-7, with 8 bases lining up with TRBD2. Looked up from germline, CDR1 is SGHDT and CDR2 is YYEEEE. This CDR3 comprises 16 residues. J lost 7 bases, V lost 0 bases, and 12 bases had no gene match. This chain's CDR3 is CASSLDTTAGGREQYF. CDR3 nucleotides: TGTGCCAGCAGCTTGGACACCACAGCGGGCGGGAGGGAGCAGTACTTC.

V and J are TRBV9 and TRBJ1-2; a possible D gene is TRBD1 (5 bases). Germline CDR1 is SGDLS and CDR2 is YYNGEE. Trimming took off 0 bases at V and 6 bases at J, with 21 bases between the two ends. This CDR3 is built from 17 residues. The CDR3 region is CASSVGGEAGLGNGYTF. The CDR3 DNA reads TGTGCCAGCAGCGTAGGAGGGGAGGCAGGGTTAGGTAATGGCTACACCTTC.

The chain carries TRBV2 and TRBJ1-2, with 9 bases that match TRBD1. This CDR3 is 13 amino acids long. V gave up 8 bases and J gave up 5 bases; unmatched junction bases: 6. Germline lookup yields CDR1 SNHLY and CDR2 FYNNEI. The CDR3 DNA reads TGTGCCAGCGCCCAACAGGGGGCTTATGGCTACACCTTC. Residues: CASAQQGAYGYTF.

The chain links TRBV7-6 to TRBJ2-2, with D unresolved. This CDR3 is built from 15 residues. The germline V gene encodes CDR1 SGHVS and CDR2 FNYEAQ. V dropped 0 bases and J dropped 7 bases, with 12 bases sitting between them. CDR3 DNA sequence: TGTGCCAGCAGCTTAGCTCCCAGGTTAGGCGGGGAGCTGTTTTTT. Translated: CASSLAPRLGGELFF.

V usage is TRBV6-2 or TRBV6-3 and J usage is TRBJ1-2; D gene ambiguous. Germline V gives CDR1 MNHEY, CDR2 SVGEGT. The V and J ends lost 0 bases and 0 bases respectively, with 11 bases between them. The CDR3 is 16 residues long. CDR3 DNA sequence: TGTGCCAGCAGTTACTCGATGCTTACTTCTAACTATGGCTACACCTTC. The encoded protein is CASSYSMLTSNYGYTF.

The rearrangement joins TRBV7-6 to TRBJ2-7; 11 positions agree with TRBD1. Germline lookup yields CDR1 SGHVS and CDR2 FNYEAQ. The ends lost 5 bases at V and 3 bases at J; junction bases unmatched: 15. The CDR3 sequence is 18 residues long. The CDR3 sequence: CASSLLSIGTGGHYEQYF. In DNA, the CDR3 is TGTGCCAGCAGCCTACTAAGTATCGGGACAGGGGGGCACTACGAGCAGTACTTC.

In regard to this clone: Other DNA sequences in the same sample also yield this CDR3. This sequence joins TRBV6-1 and TRBJ1-1; the D gene is possibly TRBD1 (5 bases). This CDR3 comprises 13 residues. The germline V gene has CDR1 MNHNS and CDR2 SASEGT. Trimming cost V 3 bases and J 1 base, with 6 bases left between them. This CDR3 is CASSDGQNTEAFF. CDR3 coding DNA: TGTGCCAGCAGTGACGGACAGAACACTGAAGCTTTCTTT.

This chain connects TRBV7-9 to TRBJ2-7, with D tentatively TRBD2 (6 bases). There are 14 residues in the CDR3. The V and J ends lost 2 bases and 7 bases respectively, with 15 bases between them. CDR1 is SEHNR, CDR2 FQNEAQ, per germline (reference sequence). CDR3 coding DNA: TGTGCCAGCAGCTTACGGGGGACCTCCGGGGAGCAGTACTTC. Translated, it gives CASSLRGTSGEQYF.

About this clone: This CDR3 is also generated by other DNA sequences in the sample. DNA of the CDR3: TGTGCCAGCAGTACCACCGGGACAGGGACCTACGAGCAGTACTTC. Amino acid sequence: CASSTTGTGTYEQYF. The chain recombines TRBV6-5 with TRBJ2-7; 9 bases map to TRBD1. The CDR3 runs to 15 residues. Germline V gene data show CDR1 as MNHEY and CDR2 as SVGAGI. The ends lost 5 bases at V and 2 bases at J; junction bases unmatched: 7.

The chain uses TRBV9 and TRBJ2-1; 7 bases map to TRBD1. Germline V gene sequence: CDR1 SGDLS, CDR2 YYNGEE. CDR3 length equals 14 residues. Trimming at V came to 3 bases and at J to 7 bases, leaving 7 bases not matched to a gene. CDR3 nucleotide sequence: TGTGCCAGCAGCGGTGGGACAGAAGGGAATGAGCAGTTCTTC. This gives the protein CASSGGTEGNEQFF. The entire variable domain, with the rest obtained from reference TRBV9 and TRBJ2-1, is as follows: DSGVTQTPKHLITATGQRVTLRCSPRSGDLSVYWYQQSLDQGLQFLIQYYNGEERAKGNILERFSAQQFPDLHSELNLSSLELGDSALYFCASSGGTEGNEQFFGPGTRLTVL.

This chain links TRBV5-8 with TRBJ2-7, with D possibly matching TRBD2 (6 bases). Deletions cut 1 base from V and 3 bases from J, with 14 bases between. The CDR3 runs to 15 residues. Per germline, CDR1 SGHTS and CDR2 YDEGEE. The CDR3 nucleotides read TGTGCCAGCAGCTTGAATGCAGGGAGGCTCTACGAGCAGTACTTC. The encoded protein is CASSLNAGRLYEQYF.

The chain couples TRBV6-5 to TRBJ2-7; 8 bases align to TRBD2. Germline V gene lookup returns CDR1 MNHEY and CDR2 SVGAGI. The CDR3 runs to 15 residues. V lost 7 bases and J lost 5; bases outside the gene matches: 13. CDR3 nucleotides: TGTGCCAGCATCACCTCCGGGTCGGGGGGGGACGAGCAGTACTTC. Its translation is CASITSGSGGDEQYF.

The chain combines TRBV6-2 or TRBV6-3 with TRBJ2-2; 11 bases map to TRBD2. CDR1 MNHEY and CDR2 SVGEGT come from the germline V gene. With V trimmed by 6 bases and J by 5 bases, 8 bases remained unmatched. CDR3 length equals 16 residues. DNA for the CDR3: TGTGCCAGCAGCCTGAGACTAGCGGGGATTACCGGGGAGCTGTTTTTT. It codes for CASSLRLAGITGELFF.

This clone was detected once. The chain joins TRBV13 to TRBJ1-2, with TRBD1 identical over 7 bases. CDR1 is PRHDT, CDR2 FYEKMQ, per germline (reference sequence). The length of the CDR3 is 13 residues. V lost 6 bases, J lost 8 bases, and 9 bases stayed unmatched. CDR3 DNA sequence: TGTGCCAGCAGGCCCCCGGGAGGGGGCGGCTACACCTTC. Protein sequence: CASRPPGGGGYTF.

The V and J genes are TRBV18 and TRBJ1-4, with D maybe TRBD1 (6 bases). The CDR3 length is 12 residues. Germline V CDR1 and CDR2: KGHSH, LQKENI. Trimming stripped 0 bases from V and 10 bases from J, with 6 bases between. CDR3 sequence (DNA): TGTGCCAGCTCACCACCGGGGGCAAAACTGTTTTTT. Protein sequence: CASSPPGAKLFF.

The chain combines TRBV7-9 with TRBJ1-5, with D possibly TRBD1 on 5 matching bases. CDR3 size: 13 residues. V gave up 1 base and J gave up 6 bases, with 7 bases separating them. Per germline, CDR1 SEHNR and CDR2 FQNEAQ (reference sequence). The CDR3 nucleotides are TGTGCCAGCAGCTTAGGGACAAGTCAGCCCCAGCATTTT. Translating it yields CASSLGTSQPQHF. The whole variable domain, filled in from reference TRBV7-9 and TRBJ1-5, reads DTGVSQNPRHKITKRGQNVTFRCDPISEHNRLYWYRQTLGQGPEFLTYFQNEAQLEKSRLLSDRFSAERPKGSFSTLEIQRTEQGDSAMYLCASSLGTSQPQHFGDGTRLSIL.

The chain employs TRBV11-2 and TRBJ2-2, with 12 bases fitting TRBD2. Per the germline V gene, CDR1 is SGHAT and CDR2 is FQNNGV. This CDR3 is 19 amino acids long. V gave up 2 bases and J gave up 4 bases; unmatched junction bases: 11. CDR3 protein: CASSLYSPSGGASTGELFF. The CDR3, as DNA: TGTGCCAGCAGCTTATATAGTCCTAGCGGGGGGGCCAGCACCGGGGAGCTGTTTTTT.

Only a few counts were recorded for this clone. The chain carries TRBV4-1 and TRBJ1-5; no reliable D call. The CDR3 contains 14 residues. CDR1 is MGHRA, CDR2 YSYEKL, per germline. The V and J ends lost 4 bases and 0 bases respectively, with 7 bases between them. The CDR3 protein is CASSPNYSNQPQHF. In nucleotides, the CDR3 is TGCGCCAGCAGCCCTAACTATAGCAATCAGCCCCAGCATTTT.

This clone was counted once. The chain carries TRBV5-1 and TRBJ2-3; 7 bases are a match to TRBD1. V shed 0 bases and J 2 bases; nucleotides not matched to a gene: 3. The CDR3 totals 15 residues. Germline CDR1 and CDR2: SGHRS and YFSETQ. The CDR3 sequence is CASSLGGQTTDTQYF. CDR3 sequence (DNA): TGCGCCAGCAGCTTGGGGGGACAGACCACAGATACGCAGTATTTT.

The chain carries TRBV7-8 and TRBJ2-1, with TRBD2 identical over 9 bases. This CDR3 has 17 residues. The germline gives CDR1 SGHVS, CDR2 FQNEAQ. Trimming removed 3 bases from V and 5 bases from J; junction bases left unmatched: 11. The CDR3 nucleotides are TGTGCCAGCAGCTTCCCTCTCTACGCGGGGGGGGACAATGAGCAGTTCTTC. Translating gives CASSFPLYAGGDNEQFF.

In nucleotides, the CDR3 is TGTGCCAGCAGCTCCCCGGCTGGAAACACCATATATTTT. Translated: CASSSPAGNTIYF. The chain has TRBV9 and TRBJ1-3; no reliable D call. Germline lookup yields CDR1 SGDLS and CDR2 YYNGEE. V lost 4 bases, J lost 2 bases, and 7 bases lay in between. This CDR3 has 13 amino acids. The full variable domain, its missing parts supplied by reference TRBV9 and TRBJ1-3, is DSGVTQTPKHLITATGQRVTLRCSPRSGDLSVYWYQQSLDQGLQFLIQYYNGEERAKGNILERFSAQQFPDLHSELNLSSLELGDSALYFCASSSPAGNTIYFGEGSWLTVV.

The rearrangement joins TRBV7-9 to TRBJ1-1; possible D gene TRBD1, 5 bases. This CDR3 has 12 amino acids. Trimming removed 5 bases from V and 4 bases from J, with 8 bases in between. Germline V gives CDR1 SEHNR, CDR2 FQNEAQ (reference sequence). CDR3 loop: CASSIRGTEAFF. The DNA of the CDR3 is TGTGCCAGCAGCATAAGGGGCACTGAAGCTTTCTTT. Full variable domain (missing parts from reference TRBV7-9 and TRBJ1-1): DTGVSQNPRHKITKRGQNVTFRCDPISEHNRLYWYRQTLGQGPEFLTYFQNEAQLEKSRLLSDRFSAERPKGSFSTLEIQRTEQGDSAMYLCASSIRGTEAFFGQGTRLTVV.